The 8 T cell receptor beta chains in this list originate from one sample, sequenced in a study of glioma-infiltrating T cells. Amplification of TCR alpha and beta CDR3 regions from RNA used iRepertoire nested multiplex PCR. A single record per CDR3 protein comes from TCRdb applying MiXCR to the multiplex PCR reads. The sample includes 100,000 to 150,000 distinct CDR3 sequences, roughly 25% of them seen just once. Sample: glioma tissue, nonneoplastic brain tissue, or PBMCs (not recorded which). The receptors come from a human donor with low-grade glioma or glioblastoma, undergoing nonglioma brain surgery, or in good health (not recorded which).

This clonotype was observed at least ten times. The rearrangement links TRBV4-2 to TRBJ2-7; D not certain. Germline CDR1 reads LGHNA; CDR2 reads YNFKEQ. The V and J ends lost 3 bases and 0 bases respectively, with 12 bases between them. This CDR3 has 15 residues. The CDR3 region has the DNA TGTGCCAGCAGCCAGGGAAGCCTCACCTCCTACGAGCAGTACTTC. Translation gives CASSQGSLTSYEQYF.

This chain uses TRBV3-1 with TRBJ2-3; unclear D gene. Between the trimmed V and J ends, which lost 4 bases and 4 bases, there was a span of 9 bases. The CDR3 covers 13 residues. In germline, CDR1 is LGHDT, CDR2 YNNKEL (reference sequence). As DNA, the CDR3 is TGTGCCAGCAGCCCCCCGACGGCAGATACGCAGTATTTT. Protein product: CASSPPTADTQYF.

This clonotype was found many times. The rearrangement links TRBV28 to TRBJ1-5; 8 bases line up with TRBD1. This CDR3 is built from 14 residues. Germline-derived CDR1 and CDR2 are MDHEN and SYDVKM. V shed 3 bases, J shed 7 bases, and the junction held 5 bases outside the gene matches. CDR3 in DNA: TGTGCCAGCAGTTTGGCAGGGGGCTGGCAGCCCCAGCATTTT. This encodes CASSLAGGWQPQHF.

This clonotype is a singleton in its sample. Possible read error: a much larger clone is one base away. The chain has TRBV7-9 and TRBJ1-2; 7 nucleotides match TRBD1. Germline V gene lookup returns CDR1 SEHNR and CDR2 FQNEAQ (reference sequence). Trimming cost V 9 bases and J 8 bases; bases outside gene matches: 12. The CDR3 runs to 13 residues. CDR3 protein: CARSPRQGGGYTF. Here the CDR3 DNA reads TGTGCCAGAAGCCCCCGACAGGGAGGCGGCTACACCTTC.

This clonotype was seen at least ten times. V and J are TRBV6-1 and TRBJ1-1; possibly TRBD1 for D (6 bases). The germline CDR1 and CDR2 sequences are MNHNS and SASEGT. Trimming took off 6 bases at V and 1 base at J, with 15 bases between the two ends. CDR3 length: 15 amino acids. The CDR3 DNA reads TGTGCCAGCAGCCCGCCGGGGGCCCCGAACACTGAAGCTTTCTTT. Protein sequence: CASSPPGAPNTEAFF.

This clonotype has at least ten counts. This sequence joins TRBV15 and TRBJ2-5; D unclear. From germline, CDR1 is LNHNV and CDR2 YYDKDF (reference sequence). Trimming removed 4 bases from V and 0 bases from J, with 3 bases in between. The CDR3 has 12 residues. CDR3 DNA: TGTGCCACCAGCAACCACCAAGAGACCCAGTACTTC. Its protein is CATSNHQETQYF.

This clonotype was seen ten or more times. V usage is TRBV10-2 and J usage is TRBJ2-1, with unresolved D. The germline V gene encodes CDR1 WSHSY and CDR2 SAAADI. The CDR3 runs 11 residues. With 2 bases removed from V and 9 bases from J, the gap between germline ends came to 5 bases. In DNA, the CDR3 is TGCGCCAGCAGTGAGGGCCGTGAGCAGTTCTTC. Protein product: CASSEGREQFF.

This clonotype was counted ten times or more. The chain joins TRBV6-2 or TRBV6-3 to TRBJ2-5, with 9 positions matching TRBD2. Trimming took 2 bases from V and 2 from J; bases not matched to a gene: 3. From germline, CDR1 is MNHEY and CDR2 SVGEGT. CDR3 length: 15 amino acids. CDR3 DNA sequence: TGTGCCAGCAGTTACCCGACTAGCGGACAAGAGACCCAGTACTTC. Encoded protein: CASSYPTSGQETQYF.